This T cell receptor beta chain was identified during a study of cytomegalovirus exposure and HLA in healthy donors. V shed 3 bases and J 10 bases; nucleotides not matched to a gene: 17. CDR3 size: 17 residues. CDR1 MNHEY and CDR2 SMNVEV come from the germline V gene (reference sequence). The PCR had 60 Vbeta and 13 Jbeta primers. Measured with immunoSEQ multiplex PCR; TCRdb has only the in-frame clones, and not every one. The table lists 150,000 to 200,000 clones, about 80% of them singletons. Material: PBMCs. This receptor was obtained from a woman aged 30 to 39 in good health and CMV-seropositive. The chain links TRBV27 to TRBJ2-7, with 11 bases aligning to TRBD1. In nucleotides, the CDR3 is TGTGCCAGCAGTTTTTCCCGGCCTCGGACAGGGGGCACAATACAGTACTTC. It specifies CASSFSRPRTGGTIQYF.